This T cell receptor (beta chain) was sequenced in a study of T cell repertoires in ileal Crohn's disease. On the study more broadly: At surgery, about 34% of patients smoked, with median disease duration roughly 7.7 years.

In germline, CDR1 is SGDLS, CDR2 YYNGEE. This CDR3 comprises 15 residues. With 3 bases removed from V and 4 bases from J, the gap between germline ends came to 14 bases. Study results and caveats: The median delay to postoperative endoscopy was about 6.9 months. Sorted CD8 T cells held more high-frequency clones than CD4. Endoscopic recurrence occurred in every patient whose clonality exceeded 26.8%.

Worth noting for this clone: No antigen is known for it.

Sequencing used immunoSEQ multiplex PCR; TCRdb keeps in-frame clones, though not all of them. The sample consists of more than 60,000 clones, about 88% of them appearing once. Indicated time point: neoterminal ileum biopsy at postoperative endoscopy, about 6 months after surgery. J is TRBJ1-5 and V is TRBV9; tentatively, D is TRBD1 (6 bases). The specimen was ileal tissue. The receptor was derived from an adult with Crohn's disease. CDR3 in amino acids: CASSAKDSLNQPQHF. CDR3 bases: TGTGCCAGCAGCGCAAAGGACAGTTTAAATCAGCCCCAGCATTTT.